The 27 T cell receptor beta chains below were found in one sample sequenced in a study of early T cells in non-severe SARS-CoV-2 infection. TCRdb used MiXCR to reprocess the 5' RACE reads, holding one entry per CDR3 protein. The sample records approximately 50,000 distinct CDR3 sequences, 7% to 9% being singletons. The material sequenced was whole blood. These receptors came from an adult who was a healthcare worker with PCR-confirmed SARS-CoV-2 infection or an uninfected control (not recorded which).

J is TRBJ1-6 and V is TRBV6-2 or TRBV6-3; D gene unclear. CDR1 is MNHEY and CDR2 is SVGEGT in the germline V gene. V lost 0 bases to trimming and J lost 7 bases, with 7 bases between them. The CDR3 sequence is 14 residues long. In nucleotides, the CDR3 is TGTGCCAGCAGTTACTCGACGGGAAATTCACCCCTCCACTTT. Encoded protein: CASSYSTGNSPLHF.

This clonotype was recorded a few times. The rearrangement links TRBV12-3 or TRBV12-4 to TRBJ2-1; 11 bases are a match to TRBD2. V was pared by 4 bases and J by 4 bases, with 3 bases of the junction left unmatched. The CDR3 spans 15 residues. CDR3 nucleotide sequence: TGTGCCAGCAGTTACGGGACTAGCGGTTACAATGAGCAGTTCTTC. Translating it yields CASSYGTSGYNEQFF.

This clonotype was observed many times. The chain links TRBV6-2 or TRBV6-3 to TRBJ2-7, with 11 bases lining up with TRBD1. Germline V CDR1 and CDR2: MNHEY, SVGEGT. CDR3 length: 13 residues. The junction had 6 bases not matched to a gene; V was cut back by 10 bases and J by 4 bases. CDR3 loop: CATLRDRGYEQYF. In DNA, the CDR3 is TGTGCCACGCTCCGGGACAGGGGGTACGAGCAGTACTTC.

This clonotype was seen only once. The CDR3 region has the DNA TGTGCCAGCAGTTCCCGGGGCGCGGGGTCCACGCAGTATTTT. Amino acid sequence: CASSSRGAGSTQYF. The chain links TRBV6-6 to TRBJ2-3, with D possibly matching TRBD2 (6 bases). Trimming took 4 bases from V and 9 from J, leaving 17 bases between them. Germline CDR1 reads MNHNY; CDR2 reads SVGAGI (reference sequence). This CDR3 has 14 residues.

Many counts were recorded for this clonotype. The CDR3 nucleotides are TGTGCCAGCAGCTCCAGCGGACAGGTCTATGGCTACACCTTC. Residues: CASSSSGQVYGYTF. This chain joins TRBV7-9 and TRBJ1-2, with 7 bases matching TRBD1. The CDR3 is made up of 14 amino acids. Germline loops: CDR1 SEHNR, CDR2 FQNEAQ (reference sequence). The J segment lost 4 bases and the V segment lost 4 bases, leaving 6 bases of the junction unmatched. The entire variable domain, with the rest obtained from reference TRBV7-9 and TRBJ1-2, is as follows: DTGVSQNPRHKITKRGQNVTFRCDPISEHNRLYWYRQTLGQGPEFLTYFQNEAQLEKSRLLSDRFSAERPKGSFSTLEIQRTEQGDSAMYLCASSSSGQVYGYTFGSGTRLTVV.

J is TRBJ1-3 and V is TRBV12-3 or TRBV12-4; possibly TRBD1 for D (5 bases). V lost 5 bases, J lost 0 bases, and 11 bases lay in between. The CDR3 runs to 15 residues. The CDR3 nucleotides read TGTGCCAGCAGTCTTGACAGATACTCTGGAAACACCATATATTTT. This encodes CASSLDRYSGNTIYF.

This clonotype was picked up a small number of times. This rearrangement joins TRBV6-5 to TRBJ2-2; D could derive from TRBD1 or TRBD2 (6 bases each). CDR1 and CDR2 (germline): MNHEY, SVGAGI. The CDR3 is made up of 13 amino acids. Trimming took off 8 bases at V and 7 bases at J, with 14 bases between the two ends. The CDR3 DNA sequence: TGTGCCAGCGAGGGGGGAACGATCGGGGAGCTGTTTTTT. Protein sequence: CASEGGTIGELFF.

The CDR3 region has the DNA TGTGCCAGCAGCTTATCATCCTCAAAGGGTATAGGCTACACCTTC. It specifies CASSLSSSKGIGYTF. The chain uses TRBV7-9 and TRBJ1-2; D is unclear. V lost 2 bases and J lost 8, with 18 bases in between. This CDR3 has 15 residues. Germline CDR1 and CDR2: SEHNR and FQNEAQ (reference sequence). The variable domain in full, completed from reference TRBV7-9 and TRBJ1-2, reads DTGVSQNPRHKITKRGQNVTFRCDPISEHNRLYWYRQTLGQGPEFLTYFQNEAQLEKSRLLSDRFSAERPKGSFSTLEIQRTEQGDSAMYLCASSLSSSKGIGYTFGSGTRLTVV.

This clonotype showed up many times. V and J are TRBV3-1 and TRBJ2-5; 9 bases fit TRBD1. CDR1 and CDR2 (germline): LGHDT, YNNKEL (reference sequence). Trimming took 3 bases from V and 10 from J; bases not matched to a gene: 3. The CDR3 totals 12 residues. The CDR3 loop reads CASSQLGQGQYF. The DNA for the CDR3 is TGTGCCAGCAGCCAGTTGGGACAGGGCCAGTACTTC.

This clonotype was counted many times. At one end, the junction sequence differs from germline, possibly due to a read error. This chain links TRBV6-1 with TRBJ1-1; TRBD1 might be the D (6 bases). The CDR3 has 15 residues. Per germline, CDR1 MNHNS and CDR2 SASEGT. The CDR3 sequence: CASTEGGRVNTEAFF. CDR3 DNA: TGTGCCAGCACTGAAGGGGGGCGCGTGAACACTGAAGCTTTCTTT.

This chain joins TRBV4-1 and TRBJ2-3, with D possibly TRBD2 on 6 matching bases. Per germline, CDR1 MGHRA and CDR2 YSYEKL. CDR3 length: 15 residues. V dropped 1 base and J dropped 4 bases, with 12 bases sitting between them. The CDR3 DNA sequence: TGCGCCAGCAGCCAAGGATGGCCTAGCGCAGATACGCAGTATTTT. Its translation: CASSQGWPSADTQYF.

This clonotype was seen at least ten times. The genes are TRBV18 and TRBJ2-4; no reliable D call. The CDR3 covers 12 residues. V was cut by 3 bases and J by 4 bases, with 4 bases left in between. Germline V CDR1 and CDR2: KGHSH, LQKENI. The CDR3 DNA is TGTGCCAGCTCACCTCAGAAAAACATTCAGTACTTC. Residues: CASSPQKNIQYF.

This clonotype has ten or more counts. This chain joins TRBV20-1 and TRBJ2-3; D is unclear. The CDR3 consists of 11 residues. Trimming took off 7 bases at V and 3 bases at J, with 8 bases between the two ends. Germline CDR1 DFQATT, CDR2 SNEGSKA (reference sequence). The CDR3 loop is CSVSRTDTQYF. The DNA for the CDR3 is TGCAGTGTTAGCAGGACAGATACGCAGTATTTT.

The J gene is TRBJ2-7, the V gene TRBV20-1, with D possibly TRBD2 on 5 matching bases. The CDR3 runs to 14 residues. Trimming left V 0 bases short and J 5 bases short, with 14 bases between. The germline gives CDR1 DFQATT, CDR2 SNEGSKA (reference sequence). The CDR3 reads CSARDGSGNHEQYF. The DNA for the CDR3 is TGCAGTGCTAGAGATGGATCGGGGAACCACGAGCAGTACTTC.

This sequence joins TRBV29-1 and TRBJ1-1; no reliable D call. Germline CDR1 is SQVTM and CDR2 is ANQGSEA. The V and J ends lost 7 bases and 0 bases respectively, with 12 bases between them. The CDR3 runs to 13 residues. The DNA for the CDR3 is TGCAGCGCCGGCCTGGGGATGAACACTGAAGCTTTCTTT. This gives the protein CSAGLGMNTEAFF.

This clonotype is medium-sized. The V and J genes are TRBV12-2 and TRBJ1-1; TRBD1 is the table's D call and was not checked against the DNA. TRBV12-2 is designated a pseudogene. There are 14 residues in the CDR3. In nucleotides, the CDR3 is TGTGCAAGTCGCTTCGGGGCCACGAACACTGAAGCTTTCTTT. It specifies CASRFGATNTEAFF.

The chain employs TRBV18 and TRBJ2-7, with a possible D match to TRBD1 (5 bases). This CDR3 has 16 amino acids. Germline CDR1 and CDR2: KGHSH and LQKENI. V was trimmed by 2 bases and J by 3 bases, leaving 17 bases between them. CDR3 nucleotides: TGTGCCAGCTCACCAAGGGGCTCGCATCCCCACTACGAGCAGTACTTC. Protein: CASSPRGSHPHYEQYF.

The sample holds a few counts of this clonotype. The genes are TRBV27 and TRBJ2-1; perhaps TRBD1 as D (6 bases). There are 16 residues in the CDR3. CDR1 MNHEY and CDR2 SMNVEV come from the germline V gene (reference sequence). Deletions cut 7 bases from V and 4 bases from J, with 20 bases between. The CDR3 loop reads CASTEGKGVKYNEQFF. The CDR3 nucleotides read TGTGCCAGCACTGAAGGGAAGGGGGTGAAATACAATGAGCAGTTCTTC.

This clonotype was observed many times. The chain carries TRBV30 and TRBJ2-1; D unresolved. V shed 3 bases and J shed 6 bases, with 15 bases lying between them. Germline CDR1 is GTSNPN and CDR2 is SVGIG (reference sequence). There are 14 residues in the CDR3. This chain's CDR3 is CAWSQGDGFNEQFF. CDR3 bases: TGTGCCTGGAGCCAAGGTGACGGATTCAATGAGCAGTTCTTC.

This chain connects TRBV7-8 to TRBJ2-4; weak D call: TRBD2 (5 bases). The V gene lost 1 base and the J gene lost 2 bases, with 12 bases spanning the gap. Germline V gives CDR1 SGHVS, CDR2 FQNEAQ. The CDR3 spans 16 residues. DNA for the CDR3: TGTGCCAGCAGCTTAGGCCAACTAGTTTCCAAAAACATTCAGTACTTC. This gives the protein CASSLGQLVSKNIQYF.

The table lists this clonotype with many counts. This chain's CDR3 is CASSFVGADGYTF. DNA of the CDR3: TGTGCCAGCTCATTCGTAGGGGCTGACGGCTACACCTTC. This chain connects TRBV18 to TRBJ1-2; maybe TRBD1 (5 bases). Trimming stripped 5 bases from V and 8 bases from J, with 15 bases between. Germline V CDR1 and CDR2: KGHSH, LQKENI. This CDR3 spans 13 amino acids. Looking up the rest from reference TRBV18 and TRBJ1-2 gives the full variable domain: NAGVMQNPRHLVRRRGQEARLRCSPMKGHSHVYWYRQLPEEGLKFMVYLQKENIIDESGMPKERFSAEFPKEGPSILRIQQVVRGDSAAYFCASSFVGADGYTFGSGTRLTVV.

This clonotype was recorded at least ten times. This rearrangement joins TRBV7-9 to TRBJ1-3; D not resolved. V lost 4 bases and J lost 4, with 8 bases in between. The germline V gene encodes CDR1 SEHNR and CDR2 FQNEAQ (reference sequence). The CDR3 is 13 amino acids. The CDR3, as DNA: TGTGCCAGCAGCTCCCGTGGGGGAAACACCATATATTTT. Amino acid sequence: CASSSRGGNTIYF. The whole variable domain, filled in from reference TRBV7-9 and TRBJ1-3, reads DTGVSQNPRHKITKRGQNVTFRCDPISEHNRLYWYRQTLGQGPEFLTYFQNEAQLEKSRLLSDRFSAERPKGSFSTLEIQRTEQGDSAMYLCASSSRGGNTIYFGEGSWLTVV.

This clonotype has just a few counts. This chain uses TRBV7-3 with TRBJ1-2, with a tentative D call TRBD1 (5 bases). Trimming stripped 1 base from V and 6 bases from J, with 9 bases between. Germline V lookup: CDR1 SGHTA, CDR2 FQGTGA. The CDR3 length is 13 residues. The CDR3, as DNA: TGTGCCAGCAGCTTAAGGGACGGGAATGGCTACACCTTC. Encoded protein: CASSLRDGNGYTF.

A few counts support this clonotype. V gene TRBV7-9 combines with J gene TRBJ2-1; tentative D call: TRBD2 (6 bases). Per the germline V gene, CDR1 is SEHNR and CDR2 is FQNEAQ (reference sequence). V was cut by 0 bases and J by 9 bases, with 9 bases left in between. The CDR3 consists of 13 residues. The CDR3 region has the DNA TGTGCCAGCAGCTTAGCCGGGGGTGGTGAGCAGTTCTTC. As protein: CASSLAGGGEQFF.

The V and J genes are TRBV2 and TRBJ1-2; TRBD1 is a possible D gene (6 bases). The CDR3 totals 16 residues. The V and J ends lost 5 bases and 1 base respectively, with 17 bases between them. Germline CDR1 SNHLY, CDR2 FYNNEI. CDR3 region: CASSHLTGSLNYGYTF. Here the CDR3 DNA reads TGTGCCAGCAGTCACTTGACAGGCTCTCTTAACTATGGCTACACCTTC.

This clonotype was counted many times. J is TRBJ1-1 and V is TRBV7-2; 7 nucleotides align to TRBD1. V lost 6 bases, J lost 6 bases, and 7 bases stayed unmatched. In germline, CDR1 is SGHTA, CDR2 FQGNSA. The CDR3 has 13 amino acids. The CDR3 DNA reads TGTGCCAGCAGTATACAGGGGTGGGCTGAAGCTTTCTTT. Its translation: CASSIQGWAEAFF.

V is TRBV28 and J is TRBJ2-7, with 9 bases lining up with TRBD1. The germline V gene encodes CDR1 MDHEN and CDR2 SYDVKM. The CDR3 is 15 amino acids. Germline trimming cut 3 bases from V and 6 bases from J; bases unmatched to any gene: 9. CDR3 sequence: CASSLSGQGVREQYF. The CDR3 DNA follows: TGTGCCAGCAGTTTGTCGGGACAGGGTGTCCGCGAGCAGTACTTC.